This TCR beta chain was recorded in a study of T-cell reconstitution after alpha-beta-depleted transplantation in children. This CDR3 has 14 residues. The germline gives CDR1 DFQATT, CDR2 SNEGSKA (reference sequence). V gave up 3 bases and J gave up 2 bases, with 12 bases separating them. For TCRbeta, the library was prepared with unique molecular identifiers. TCRdb re-called the PCR reads with MiXCR, one entry per CDR3 protein. The sample lists a few hundred thousand distinct CDR3 sequences, about 45% seen once, with approximately 30% in the top ten. Sequencing was performed on PBMCs, taken before TCRalphabeta/CD19-depleted stem cell transplant. V and J are TRBV20-1 and TRBJ2-3; D is perhaps TRBD1 (6 bases). The sequence was obtained from a girl aged 2 to 10 with aplastic anemia, due to receive a stem cell transplant. CDR3 region: CSASLQGTTDTQYF. The CDR3 region has the DNA TGCAGTGCTAGCCTTCAGGGGACCACAGATACGCAGTATTTT.